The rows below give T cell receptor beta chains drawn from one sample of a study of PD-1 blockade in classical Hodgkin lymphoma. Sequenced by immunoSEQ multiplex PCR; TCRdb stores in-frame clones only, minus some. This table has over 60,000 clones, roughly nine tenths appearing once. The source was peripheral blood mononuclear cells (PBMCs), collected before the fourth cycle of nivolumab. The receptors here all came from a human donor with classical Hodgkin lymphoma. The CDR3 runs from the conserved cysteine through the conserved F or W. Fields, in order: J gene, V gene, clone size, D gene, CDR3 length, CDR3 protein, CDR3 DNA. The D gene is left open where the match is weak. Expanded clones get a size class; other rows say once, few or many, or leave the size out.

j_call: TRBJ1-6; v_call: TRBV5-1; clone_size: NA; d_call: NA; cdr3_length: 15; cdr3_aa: CASSAESSYNSPLHF; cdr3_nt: TGCGCCAGCAGCGCTGAGAGCTCCTATAATTCACCCCTCCACTTT
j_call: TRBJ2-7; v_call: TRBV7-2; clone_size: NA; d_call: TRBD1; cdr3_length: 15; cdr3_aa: CASSLSPGQGFLEYF; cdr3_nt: TGTGCCAGCAGCTTATCACCGGGACAGGGGTTCTTGGAGTACTTC
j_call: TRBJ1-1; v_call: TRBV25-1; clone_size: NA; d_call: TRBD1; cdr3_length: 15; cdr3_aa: CASSGQGEQNTEAFF; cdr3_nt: TGTGCCAGCAGTGGACAGGGGGAGCAGAACACTGAAGCTTTCTTT
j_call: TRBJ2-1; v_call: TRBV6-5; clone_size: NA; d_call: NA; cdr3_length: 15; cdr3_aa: CASSGWAGGLNEQFF; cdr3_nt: TGTGCCAGCAGTGGCTGGGCGGGTGGACTCAATGAGCAGTTCTTC
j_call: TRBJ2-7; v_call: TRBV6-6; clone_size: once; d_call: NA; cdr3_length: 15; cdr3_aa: CASSYSLQVSYEQYF; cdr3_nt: TGTGCCAGCAGTTACTCACTACAGGTCTCCTACGAGCAGTACTTC
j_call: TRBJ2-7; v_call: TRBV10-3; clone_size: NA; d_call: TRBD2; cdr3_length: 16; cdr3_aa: CAISDPGLAGGYEQYF; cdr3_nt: TGTGCCATCAGTGACCCCGGGCTAGCGGGCGGCTACGAGCAGTACTTC
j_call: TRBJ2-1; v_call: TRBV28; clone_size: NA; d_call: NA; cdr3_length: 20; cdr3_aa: CASSLLFETQRAFYYNEQFF; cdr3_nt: TGTGCCAGCAGTTTATTATTTGAAACCCAGAGGGCCTTCTACTACAATGAGCAGTTCTTC
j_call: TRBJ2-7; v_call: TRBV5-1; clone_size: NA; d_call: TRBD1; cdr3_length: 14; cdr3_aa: CASSTNRGAYEQYF; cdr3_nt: TGCGCCAGCAGCACGAACAGGGGAGCCTACGAGCAGTACTTC
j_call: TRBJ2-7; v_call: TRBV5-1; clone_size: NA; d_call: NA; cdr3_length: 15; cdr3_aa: CASSLGGKGIDEQYF; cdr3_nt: TGCGCCAGCAGCTTGGGAGGGAAAGGGATCGACGAGCAGTACTTC
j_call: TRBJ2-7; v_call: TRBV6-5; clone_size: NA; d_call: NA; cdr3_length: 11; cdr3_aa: CATLSSYEQYF; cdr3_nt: TGTGCCACCCTCAGCTCCTACGAGCAGTACTTC
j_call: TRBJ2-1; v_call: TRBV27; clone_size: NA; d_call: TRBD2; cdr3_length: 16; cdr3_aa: CASSLGRASGYNEQFF; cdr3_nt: TGTGCCAGCAGTTTGGGCCGGGCTAGCGGCTACAATGAGCAGTTCTTC
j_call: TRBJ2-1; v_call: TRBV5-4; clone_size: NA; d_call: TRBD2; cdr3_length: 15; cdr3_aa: CASSLAGGRDNEQFF; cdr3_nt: TGTGCCAGCAGCTTAGCGGGGGGGCGGGACAATGAGCAGTTCTTC
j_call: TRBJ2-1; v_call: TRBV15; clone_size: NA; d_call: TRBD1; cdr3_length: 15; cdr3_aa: CATSAGQGGYNEQFF; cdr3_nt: TGTGCCACCAGCGCCGGACAGGGGGGCTACAATGAGCAGTTCTTC
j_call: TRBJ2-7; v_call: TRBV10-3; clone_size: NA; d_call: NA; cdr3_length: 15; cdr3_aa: CAISGAGAVSYEQYF; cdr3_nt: TGTGCCATCAGTGGGGCGGGGGCCGTCTCCTACGAGCAGTACTTC
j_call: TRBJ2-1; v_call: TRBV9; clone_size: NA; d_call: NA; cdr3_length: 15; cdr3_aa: CASSATGFGYNEQFF; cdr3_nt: TGTGCCAGCAGCGCCACAGGGTTTGGATACAATGAGCAGTTCTTC
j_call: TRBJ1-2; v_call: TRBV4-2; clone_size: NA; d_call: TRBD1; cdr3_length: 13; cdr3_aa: CASSQAGGNGYTF; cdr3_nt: TGTGCCAGCAGCCAGGCAGGGGGCAATGGCTACACCTTC
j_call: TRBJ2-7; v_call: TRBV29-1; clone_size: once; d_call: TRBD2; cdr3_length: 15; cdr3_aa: CSVEKTSGGIYEQYF; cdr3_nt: TGCAGCGTTGAAAAGACTAGCGGGGGAATTTACGAGCAGTACTTC
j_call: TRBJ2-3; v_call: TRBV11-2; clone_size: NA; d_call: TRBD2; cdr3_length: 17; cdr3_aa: CASSATTSGGAKDTQYF; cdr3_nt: TGTGCCAGCAGCGCCACGACTAGCGGGGGGGCGAAAGATACGCAGTATTTT
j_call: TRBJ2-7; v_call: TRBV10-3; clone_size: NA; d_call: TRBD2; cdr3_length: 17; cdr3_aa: CAISEPGGGGNPYEQYF; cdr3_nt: TGTGCCATCAGTGAGCCGGGGGGGGGTGGTAACCCCTACGAGCAGTACTTC
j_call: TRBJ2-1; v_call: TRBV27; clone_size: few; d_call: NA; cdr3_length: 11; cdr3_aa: CASSWGLEQFF; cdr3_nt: TGTGCCAGCAGTTGGGGGCTTGAGCAGTTCTTC
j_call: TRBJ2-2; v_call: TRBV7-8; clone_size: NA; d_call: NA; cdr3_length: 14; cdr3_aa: CATTWTANTGELFF; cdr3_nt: TGTGCCACCACTTGGACAGCGAACACCGGGGAGCTGTTTTTT
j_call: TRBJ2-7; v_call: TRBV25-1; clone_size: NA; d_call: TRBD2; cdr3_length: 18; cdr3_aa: CASSFGSPGSGRWYEQYF; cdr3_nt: TGTGCCAGCAGTTTTGGTTCACCGGGGAGCGGGAGGTGGTACGAGCAGTACTTC
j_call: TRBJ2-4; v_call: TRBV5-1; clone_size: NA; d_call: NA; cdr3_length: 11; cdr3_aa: CASSEENIQYF; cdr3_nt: TGCGCCAGCAGTGAAGAAAACATTCAGTACTTC
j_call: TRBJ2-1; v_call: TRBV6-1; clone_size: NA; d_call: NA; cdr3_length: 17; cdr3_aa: CASSEAFSAGLVNEQFF; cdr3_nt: TGTGCCAGCAGTGAAGCATTTAGCGCTGGTCTGGTGAATGAGCAGTTCTTC
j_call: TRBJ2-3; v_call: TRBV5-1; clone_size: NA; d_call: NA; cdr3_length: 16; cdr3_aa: CASSLEGRSPTDTQYF; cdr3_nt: TGCGCCAGCAGCTTGGAGGGCAGATCCCCCACAGATACGCAGTATTTT
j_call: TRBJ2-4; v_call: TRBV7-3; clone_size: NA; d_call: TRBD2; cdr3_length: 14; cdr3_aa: CASSLAGAKNIQYF; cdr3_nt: TGTGCCAGCAGCCTAGCGGGAGCCAAAAACATTCAGTACTTC
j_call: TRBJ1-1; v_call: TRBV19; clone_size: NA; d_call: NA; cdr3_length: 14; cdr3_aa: CASTPIRSVTEAFF; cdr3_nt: TGTGCCAGTACACCCATAAGGAGTGTCACTGAAGCTTTCTTT
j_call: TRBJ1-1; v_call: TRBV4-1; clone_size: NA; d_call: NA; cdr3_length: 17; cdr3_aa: CASSQGFGGSMNTEAFF; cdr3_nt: TGCGCCAGCAGCCAAGGGTTTGGTGGTAGCATGAACACTGAAGCTTTCTTT
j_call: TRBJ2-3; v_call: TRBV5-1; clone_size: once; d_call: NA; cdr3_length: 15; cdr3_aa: CASSLVPGVTDTQYF; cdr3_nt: TGCGCCAGCAGCTTGGTTCCAGGGGTAACCGATACGCAGTATTTT
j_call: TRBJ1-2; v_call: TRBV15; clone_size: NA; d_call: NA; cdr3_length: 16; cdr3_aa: CATSRVGGTSNYGYTF; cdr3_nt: TGTGCCACCAGCAGAGTGGGGGGCACTTCTAACTATGGCTACACCTTC
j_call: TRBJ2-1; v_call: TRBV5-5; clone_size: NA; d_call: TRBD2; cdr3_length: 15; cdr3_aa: CASSTEVAGYNEQFF; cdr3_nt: TGTGCCAGCAGCACGGAGGTAGCGGGCTACAATGAGCAGTTCTTC
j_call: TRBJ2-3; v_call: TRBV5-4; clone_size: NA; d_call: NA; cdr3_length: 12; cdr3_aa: CASSLTTDTQYF; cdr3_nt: TGTGCCAGCAGCCTGACCACGGATACGCAGTATTTT
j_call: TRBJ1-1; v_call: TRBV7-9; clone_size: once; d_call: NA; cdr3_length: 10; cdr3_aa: CASSGTEAFF; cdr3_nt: TGTGCCAGCAGCGGAACTGAAGCTTTCTTT
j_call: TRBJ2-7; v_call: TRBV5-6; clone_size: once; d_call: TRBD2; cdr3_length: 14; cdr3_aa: CASTKLAGGYEQYF; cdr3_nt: TGTGCCAGCACGAAACTAGCGGGAGGGTACGAGCAGTACTTC
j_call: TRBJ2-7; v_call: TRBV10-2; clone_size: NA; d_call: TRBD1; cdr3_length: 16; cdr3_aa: CASSDLPRGTGGEQYF; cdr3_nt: TGCGCCAGCAGTGACCTCCCCAGAGGGACAGGGGGCGAGCAGTACTTC
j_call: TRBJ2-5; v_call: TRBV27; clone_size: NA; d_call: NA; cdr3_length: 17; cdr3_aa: CASSLHLLGGTVETQYF; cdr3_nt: TGTGCCAGCAGTCTCCATCTGTTAGGCGGGACGGTCGAGACCCAGTACTTC